This T cell receptor (delta chain) was observed in a study of γδ T cells in repeated Plasmodium falciparum infection. The wider study: Timepoints: baseline, immediately before selected infections, and 21 days after every infection. Findings of the study overall: Vdelta2-negative gammadelta repertoires appeared less diverse and less shared in Malian than Australian children.

TRG and TRD sequences were obtained from every sorted gammadelta sample. TCRdb re-analyzed the multiplex PCR reads via CATT. The repertoire holds approximately 90,000 delta-chain clones, with over 0.9% as singletons. Flow sorting of PBMC yielded separate Vgamma9/Vdelta2+ and Vdelta2-negative gammadelta T cell populations for bulk repertoire analysis. CDR1 and CDR2 from the germline V gene are GEAIGNYY and EKD. V lost 0 bases, J lost 1 base, and 11 bases lay in between. The CDR3 consists of 15 residues. As concerns this clone: The antigen is undetermined. Since a far larger clone is one base different, this is likely a read error. This same CDR3 is encoded by further DNA sequences in the sample.

Material: gamma-delta T cells from blood. The chain joins TRDV2 to TRDJ1; D not certain. In the absence of a J gene in TCRdb, the DNA was matched to germline to assign it here. This sequence was found in a pool of human donors (malaria-infected and uninfected, not separated). In DNA, the CDR3 is TGTGCCTGTGACACCGTAGGAGCGCTCACCGATAAACTCATCTTT. It translates to CACDTVGALTDKLIF.